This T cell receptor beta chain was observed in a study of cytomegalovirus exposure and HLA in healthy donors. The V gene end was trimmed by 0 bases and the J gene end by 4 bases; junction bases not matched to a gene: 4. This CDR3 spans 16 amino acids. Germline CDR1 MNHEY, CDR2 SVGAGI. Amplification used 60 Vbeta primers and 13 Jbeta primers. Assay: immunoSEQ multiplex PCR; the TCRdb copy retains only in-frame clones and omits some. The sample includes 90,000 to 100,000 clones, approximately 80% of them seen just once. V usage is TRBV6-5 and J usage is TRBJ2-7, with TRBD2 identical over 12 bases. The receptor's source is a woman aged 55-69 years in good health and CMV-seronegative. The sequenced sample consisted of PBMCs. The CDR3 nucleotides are TGTGCCAGCAGTTACTCCACTAGCGGGAGGAATTACGAGCAGTACTTC. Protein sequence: CASSYSTSGRNYEQYF.